This entry describes one T cell receptor beta chain. Antigen specificity is unknown. Since a much larger clone is just one base distant, this may be a read error. As for time point: newly diagnosed GD, antithyroid drugs for less than 3 months. There was RNA extracted from PBMCs, and the TCR library was made from it. Arm-PCR of CDR3 regions with iRepertoire HTBI primers generated TCR beta libraries. TCRdb re-derived calls from the multiplex PCR reads in MiXCR, one entry per CDR3 protein. The repertoire holds around 450,000 distinct CDR3 sequences, with about 15% as singletons. The sample originates from a study of regulatory T cells in long-lasting Graves disease. Study-wide findings and caveats: Newly diagnosed disease favored TRBV20-1 and TRBJ2-1 over persistent disease. Persistent patients shared more public clonotypes (2,741) than newly diagnosed patients (about 940).

The V gene end was trimmed by 0 bases and the J gene end by 7 bases; junction bases not matched to a gene: 16. The CDR3 runs 18 residues. These data were likewise used in another study, on T cells in Graves' hyperthyroidism and ophthalmopathy. As reported in that work: Most thyroid clonotypes with frequency above 0.001 were detected in blood. The model made its ophthalmopathy prediction, and onset followed a median 6.5 months later.

This clonotype originated in a woman in her twenties or thirties with Graves disease. This sequence joins TRBV12-3 or TRBV12-4 and TRBJ2-7, with 9 bases aligning to TRBD1. The sequenced sample was peripheral blood mononuclear cells (PBMCs), obtained at new diagnosis, from a patient treated with antithyroid drugs. In DNA, the CDR3 is TGTGCCAGCAGTTTAGCGCGGAAGAGGGACAGGGAGGTCAATGAGCAGTACTTC. Its translation is CASSLARKRDREVNEQYF.